This T cell receptor (beta chain) appears in the sequencing data of a study of blood T cell repertoires in COVID-19 (dated by TCRdb to 2020 to 2022). Regarding the complete study: The collaborator samples originated in the United States, Italy and Spain and spanned the acute and convalescent phases of COVID-19. The material from the prospective study consisted of cDNA or gDNA derived from T cells, B-cell-depleted T cells, or PBMCs. Deeply sampled blood TCRbeta repertoires from subjects exposed to, actively infected with, or recovered from COVID-19 were included in the dataset. Sample metadata almost always included a de-identified subject ID, COVID-19 status, age in years and sex. A freely available public database, intended as a resource for researchers studying the immune response to SARS-CoV-2, is where the repertoires were released. Where available, HLA class I and class II types were obtained from metadata supplied by the sample provider rather than from assay-based typing. Samples were obtained from the ongoing ImmuneRACE study (first 160 participants) and from 1,254 subjects provided by 6 global collaborators. On the study overall, not on this receptor specifically: Clinical and demographic metadata were provided uncurated, with the amount varying by source and participant.

TCRbeta CDR3 regions were amplified from genomic DNA using the immunoSEQ Assay, a bias-controlled multiplex PCR. Concerning the study's data processing: The number of nucleated cells in each sample was estimated from the amplification of reference gene primers within the assay. To quantify the absolute abundance of each unique TCRbeta CDR3 rearrangement, sequence reads were collapsed and filtered. Productive Simpson clonality was computed per sample as the square root of Simpson's diversity index over productive rearrangements. This is the immuneACCESS table as TCRdb keeps it, with only in-frame sequences that have V and J called. A part of the clones is gone; compared with another copy, unresolved V genes explain less than half, and the rest is unexplained. The DNA was the basis for D and trimming; V, J and clone size are from that table. Recorded for this sample are approximately 250,000 clones; roughly 88% of them occurred a single time. The ten largest clonotypes hold about 2% of the sample.

Comment on this clone: Its target antigen remains unknown. No clone much larger than this one lies a single base away; base qualities are absent.

Another Seattle source contributed samples from volunteer blood donors who had recovered from COVID-19. Whole blood was collected in K2EDTA tubes by collaborating institutions according to the institutions' own protocols. Collaborator samples were shipped for TCRbeta analysis as frozen whole blood, isolated PBMCs, or DNA extracted from either sample type. Taken from cysteine to phenylalanine, the CDR3 has 16 residues. The retained sequence is limited to the CDR3, 48 bases, with the frame set at the first base. Clipping removes 2 bases from V and 1 base from J, with 7 as the unmatched junction base count. The germline V gene yields SGHVS for CDR1 and FQNEAQ for CDR2.

The source material was peripheral blood. The receptor comes from a man younger than 40 who had recovered from COVID-19. The sequence links TRBV7-8 to TRBJ2-7; 8 central nucleotides agree with TRBD1. The CDR3 protein: CASSLYPGQVSYEQYF. The bases read TGTGCCAGCAGCTTATATCCGGGACAGGTATCCTACGAGCAGTACTTC.